This TCR beta chain was identified in a study of shared clonotypes between healthy human individuals. Study-level points and caveats: The genetic and exposure-history diversity represented was limited by few donors.

Input per replicate PCR of unsorted PBMC was around 0.3 ug DNA, corresponding to approximately 30,000 T cell genomes. Produced via immunoSEQ multiplex PCR; TCRdb's table is partial and in-frame only. The data show around 500,000 clones, with around 79% seen just once and approximately 13% held by the top ten. In regard to this clone: Its antigen is unknown.

Trimming stripped 3 bases from V and 4 bases from J, with 14 bases between. The CDR3 totals 15 residues. Germline V gene data show CDR1 as SNHLY and CDR2 as FYNNEI. The specimen sequenced was PBMCs. This TCR was recovered from a middle-aged woman in good health. Some clones in this sample may be carry-over from other donors' samples. This chain uses TRBV2 with TRBJ2-3; D perhaps matches TRBD2 (5 bases). This CDR3 is CASSEVGSGADTQYF. In DNA, the CDR3 is TGTGCCAGCAGTGAGGTGGGGAGTGGGGCAGATACGCAGTATTTT.